These 20 T cell receptor beta chains were sequenced from one sample in a study of blood T cells in healthy people across ages. Primed by a sample-barcoded 5' primer and a J-beta primer mix, a second PCR proceeded for about 6 to 11 cycles. MiXCR was run by TCRdb on the 5' RACE reads, yielding one entry per CDR3 protein. Among 550,000 to 600,000 distinct CDR3 sequences, about 26% were seen once, and the ten largest hold about 18%. The sample consisted of blood. All receptors come from a woman aged 70-85 years in good health.

This chain uses TRBV11-3 with TRBJ2-3; 9 positions match TRBD2. The end of the DNA is better explained by TRBJ2-5, so the J call may be wrong. CDR1 is SGHNT and CDR2 is YENEEA in the germline V gene. The CDR3 runs 15 residues. The CDR3: CASSLLETSGKTQYF. The CDR3, as DNA: TGTGCCAGCAGCCTGCTTGAGACTAGCGGAAAGACCCAGTACTTC.

V and J are TRBV6-1 and TRBJ2-3, with D uncertain. CDR1 is MNHNS and CDR2 is SASEGT in the germline V gene. This CDR3 region has 13 residues. V lost 6 bases to trimming and J lost 0 bases, with 7 bases between them. CDR3: CASREPSTDTQYF. The CDR3 DNA reads TGTGCCAGCAGAGAACCTAGCACAGATACGCAGTATTTT.

This clonotype was seen more than once but under ten times. Mismatch with germline at one junction end may stem from a read error. V is TRBV6-1 and J is TRBJ2-5, with 15 bases aligning to TRBD2. The CDR3 has 16 amino acids. Per germline, CDR1 MNHNS and CDR2 SASEGT. The CDR3 here is CASSLHQGLAGGTVDF. CDR3 DNA: TGTGCCAGCAGTCTCCACCAGGGACTAGCGGGGGGTACGGTCGACTTC.

This clonotype was seen a few times. This chain connects TRBV7-3 to TRBJ2-3; 10 bases match TRBD2. This CDR3 region has 16 residues. Trimming took 3 bases from V and 9 from J; bases not matched to a gene: 12. CDR1 and CDR2 from the germline V gene are SGHTA and FQGTGA. The CDR3 bases are TGTGCCAGCAGCTTGAACCCCACTAGCGGGGCAATGACGCAGTATTTT. Translated: CASSLNPTSGAMTQYF.

In its sample, this clonotype was seen a few times. The chain recombines TRBV12-3 or TRBV12-4 with TRBJ1-2; D possibly corresponds to TRBD1 (6 bases). The CDR3 covers 13 residues. Trimming shortened V by 5 bases and J by 3 bases, and 10 bases separated the two germline ends. The CDR3 DNA is TGTGCCAGCAGTATGGACAGTTACTATGGCTACACCTTC. Its protein product is CASSMDSYYGYTF.

The chain combines TRBV3-1 with TRBJ2-1; D uncertain. The germline V gene has CDR1 LGHDT and CDR2 YNNKEL (reference sequence). V shed 4 bases and J shed 6 bases, with 10 bases lying between them. This CDR3 comprises 13 residues. Written as DNA, the CDR3 is TGTGCCAGCAGCCGAGGAGAGATCAATGAGCAGTTCTTC. Translating gives CASSRGEINEQFF.

The V and J genes are TRBV20-1 and TRBJ1-1, with TRBD1 as a possible D gene (5 bases). The CDR3 sequence is 15 residues long. CDR1 and CDR2 (germline): DFQATT, SNEGSKA (reference sequence). Between the trimmed V and J ends, which lost 3 bases and 4 bases, there was a span of 18 bases. CDR3: CSASDPRTGTTEAFF. The CDR3 DNA reads as TGCAGTGCTAGTGATCCACGAACAGGTACCACTGAAGCTTTCTTT.

Only a few counts were recorded for this clonotype. One base away lies a much larger clone, so this may be a sequencing read error. This rearrangement joins TRBV6-5 to TRBJ1-1, with D possibly TRBD1 on 5 matching bases. This CDR3 is 13 amino acids long. Per germline, CDR1 MNHEY and CDR2 SVGAGI. V was cut by 5 bases and J by 11 bases, with 18 bases left in between. The CDR3 nucleotides read TGTGCCAGCAGTGAACTGTTCGAACAGGTTGCTTTCTTT. Residues: CASSELFEQVAFF.

The rearrangement uses TRBV5-1 and TRBJ2-5; D possibly corresponds to TRBD1 (5 bases). CDR3 size: 14 residues. The germline gives CDR1 SGHRS, CDR2 YFSETQ. V was cut by 2 bases and J by 1 base, with 9 bases left in between. The CDR3 DNA is TGCGCCAGCAGCTTCAACAGGCCCCAAGAGACCCAGTACTTC. Protein: CASSFNRPQETQYF.

This clonotype was seen more than once but under ten times. The chain uses TRBV6-2 or TRBV6-3 and TRBJ2-5; perhaps TRBD2 as D (6 bases). The CDR3 totals 15 residues. V lost 6 bases to trimming and J lost 5 bases, with 19 bases between them. Germline CDR1 and CDR2: MNHEY and SVGEGT. As DNA, the CDR3 is TGTGCCAGCAGCCCCGGGGGAGCGAACGATGAGACCCAGTACTTC. Protein: CASSPGGANDETQYF.

This clonotype was recorded only once. Relative to the germline gene, one junction end is altered; a read error may explain this. The rearrangement joins TRBV20-1 to TRBJ1-1, with D maybe TRBD1 (5 bases). The CDR3 length is 15 residues. Germline CDR1 DFQATT, CDR2 SNEGSKA (reference sequence). CDR3: CGTPGNWVGNTEALF. DNA for the CDR3: TGCGGTACCCCAGGGAACTGGGTGGGGAACACTGAAGCTCTCTTT.

A few counts support this clonotype. The chain uses TRBV4-2 and TRBJ1-4, with 7 bases identical to TRBD1. The CDR3 runs 16 residues. Trimming cost V 1 base and J 8 bases; bases outside gene matches: 10. CDR1 is LGHNA, CDR2 YNFKEQ, per germline. CDR3 in amino acids: CASSQVGRGLMEKLFF. CDR3 bases: TGTGCCAGCAGCCAAGTTGGAAGGGGGCTAATGGAAAAACTGTTTTTT.

The genes are TRBV12-5 and TRBJ2-4; D call uncertain. Trimming took off 5 bases at V and 5 bases at J, with 4 bases between the two ends. The CDR3 runs to 11 residues. CDR1 is LGHNT, CDR2 FRNRAP, per germline. The CDR3 DNA reads as TGTGCTAGTGGTCCGGAAAACATTCAGTACTTC. This gives the protein CASGPENIQYF. The full variable domain, in which reference TRBV12-5 and TRBJ2-4 provide the parts outside the CDR3, is DARVTQTPRHKVTEMGQEVTMRCQPILGHNTVFWYRQTMMQGLELLAYFRNRAPLDDSGMPKDRFSAEMPDATLATLKIQPSEPRDSAVYFCASGPENIQYFGAGTRLSVL.

This chain links TRBV4-2 with TRBJ1-1; TRBD1 is a possible D gene (5 bases). Between the trimmed V and J ends, which lost 5 bases and 4 bases, there was a span of 14 bases. Germline V gene data show CDR1 as LGHNA and CDR2 as YNFKEQ. This CDR3 contains 14 residues. The CDR3 coding sequence is TGTGCCAGCAGCTCGCCGGGGAGGGGCACTGAAGCTTTCTTT. The encoded protein is CASSSPGRGTEAFF.

V gene TRBV27 combines with J gene TRBJ1-6; TRBD1 matches at 9 bases. The CDR3 runs 13 residues. Germline trimming cut 2 bases from V and 14 bases from J; bases unmatched to any gene: 4. In germline, CDR1 is MNHEY, CDR2 SMNVEV (reference sequence). The CDR3 protein is CASSLRTGETLHF. DNA for the CDR3: TGTGCCAGCAGTTTACGGACAGGGGAGACCCTCCACTTT.

The chain joins TRBV6-6 to TRBJ2-6, with D hard to call. This CDR3 spans 13 amino acids. The ends were cut back, 7 bases at V and 1 base at J, with 5 bases in the middle. Germline CDR1 and CDR2: MNHNY and SVGAGI (reference sequence). The CDR3 DNA sequence: TGTGCCAGCATGGATTCTGGGGCCAACGTCCTGACTTTC. This codes for CASMDSGANVLTF.

This clonotype was found a few times. V and J are TRBV20-1 and TRBJ1-4; TRBD1 aligns across 9 bases. This CDR3 comprises 15 residues. The J segment lost 8 bases and the V segment lost 5 bases, leaving 12 bases of the junction unmatched. Germline lookup yields CDR1 DFQATT and CDR2 SNEGSKA (reference sequence). The CDR3 here is CSAFAYRGLSEKLFF. The CDR3, as DNA: TGCAGTGCTTTCGCATACAGGGGGCTGAGCGAAAAACTGTTTTTT.

The CDR3 is CAWSRMNTEAFF. CDR3 nucleotides: TGTGCCTGGAGTAGAATGAACACTGAAGCTTTCTTT. V usage is TRBV30 and J usage is TRBJ1-1; no firm D call. CDR3 length: 12 residues. CDR1 GTSNPN and CDR2 SVGIG come from the germline V gene (reference sequence). Trimming removed 2 bases from V and 0 bases from J, with 4 bases in between.

The gene calls are TRBV28 and TRBJ1-2, with D perhaps matching TRBD1 (6 bases). Germline assignment: CDR1 MDHEN and CDR2 SYDVKM. CDR3 size: 14 residues. The V gene lost 6 bases and the J gene lost 7 bases, with 18 bases spanning the gap. CDR3 DNA: TGTGCCAGCAGCCTAGATACAGGGAGCAGTGGCTACACCTTC. Amino acids: CASSLDTGSSGYTF.

This clonotype was found a few times. V usage is TRBV9 and J usage is TRBJ2-5; D might be TRBD2 (6 bases). The germline gives CDR1 SGDLS, CDR2 YYNGEE. The CDR3 sequence is 13 residues long. The V and J ends lost 4 bases and 2 bases respectively, with 9 bases between them. As DNA, the CDR3 is TGTGCCAGCAGCCGGGGGACTCAAGAGACCCAGTACTTC. Translated, it gives CASSRGTQETQYF. Combining the CDR3 with reference TRBV9 and TRBJ2-5 gives the whole variable domain DSGVTQTPKHLITATGQRVTLRCSPRSGDLSVYWYQQSLDQGLQFLIQYYNGEERAKGNILERFSAQQFPDLHSELNLSSLELGDSALYFCASSRGTQETQYFGPGTRLLVL.